This TCR beta chain was captured in a study of vaccination effects on CD4 cells after COVID-19. Across the study: Antigen-specific CD4+ T cells were expanded with viral peptide pools in the ViraFEST assay before sequencing. Relative to the second dose, post-vaccine samples were obtained a median of 72 days later.

Using immunoSEQ multiplex PCR, the repertoire was profiled, and TCRdb retains in-frame clones only, with some absent. The sample lists just under 75,000 clones; roughly 75% were seen once. Germline CDR1 PRHDT, CDR2 FYEKMQ (reference sequence). This CDR3 region has 16 residues. V was pared by 0 bases and J by 4 bases, with 13 bases between. With about ten days of culture completed, CD4+ T cells were isolated. Participants were vaccinated with two doses of either the BNT162b2 or mRNA-1273 vaccine. A half-volume exchange with IL-2 medium occurred on days 3 and 7. Worth noting for this clone: The antigen remains undetermined.

Here the sequenced sample was CD4+ T cells from PBMCs cultured without peptide, taken after COVID-19 vaccination. The origin of this receptor is a human donor who received a COVID-19 vaccine. The chain is built from TRBV13 and TRBJ1-5; D uncertain. CDR3 nucleotide sequence: TGTGCCAGCAGCTTAGGCGTGGGGAGTCAGAATCAGCCCCAGCATTTT. Residues: CASSLGVGSQNQPQHF.